This entry features one T cell receptor (beta chain) sequence. Its antigen is as yet unknown. Recent vaccinations or acute infections were absent in the healthy HIV-negative adult donors. This sample is drawn from a study of shared clonotypes between healthy human individuals. Findings and caveats of the study: An effect of sequencing depth on clonotype sharing among donors was expected. Naive subsets generally had larger estimated richness than memory subsets.

Clones were read by immunoSEQ multiplex PCR, and TCRdb kept only the in-frame ones, dropping some. The table records approximately 1.5 million clones, approximately 98.5% of them present only once. The receptor was derived from a young man in good health. Sequencing used naive CD4+ T cells sorted from blood. Documented subset: CD45RA+ positively selected.

CDR3 protein: CASSQVPNSGNTIYF. For the CDR3, the DNA is TGCGCCAGCAGCCAAGTACCGAACTCTGGAAACACCATATATTTT. The chain uses TRBV4-3 and TRBJ1-3; D is unresolved. Germline lookup yields CDR1 LGHNA and CDR2 YSLEER. CDR3 length equals 15 residues. V lost 1 base to trimming and J lost 0 bases, with 7 bases between them.